This T cell receptor (beta chain) was documented in a study of vaccination and CD4 T cells after COVID-19 (dated by TCRdb to the early 2020s). Broadly, across the study: In the convalescent cohort there were six males and four females, among whom were two Hispanic individuals, seven Caucasians, two Asians and one multiracial person. For stimulating the cultures, overlapping spike peptide pools were used, derived from SARS-CoV-2 as well as from the common cold coronaviruses HCoV-NL63, HCoV-OC43 and HCoV-229E. Participants got two doses of the Pfizer-BioNTech BNT162b2 vaccine (n=8) or two doses of the Moderna mRNA-1273 vaccine (n=2). The time from the second vaccine dose to post-vaccine blood sampling had a median of around 72 days and ranged from about 12 to 250 days. At the TCR clonotype level, an earlier paper using these donors assessed memory CD4+ T cell crossreactivity between SARS-CoV-2 and common cold coronavirus spike proteins. In 10 COVID-19 convalescent patients and several infection-naive healthy vaccine recipients, researchers compared the spike-specific CD4+ TCR repertoire from before mRNA vaccination with the repertoire from after. In control cultures, a CEFX viral epitope pool was used as positive control, an HIV-1 Nef peptide pool was used as negative control, or no peptide was added. Post-COVID blood samples from convalescent patients were collected a median of approximately 93 days after diagnosis, with a range of roughly 30 to 170 days.

The label giving this sample's treatment or condition can be read as: 10-day PBMC culture with coronavirus spike peptide pools or control peptides (ViraFEST assay). CD4+ T cells from unexposed donors were collected before the COVID-19 pandemic (2011-2018). To expand antigen-specific T cells with peptide pools and then pick out the expanded clonotypes through TCR sequencing, the study relied on the ViraFEST assay. Each well held millions of PBMCs cultured with 9 to 10 ug/ml peptide pools in IMDM containing 5% human AB serum and approximately 10 IU/ml IL-2. On days 3 and 7, half of the culture medium was replaced with fresh IL-2-containing medium. Once the cells had been in culture for approximately 10 days, the EasySep CD4+ T cell isolation kit was used to isolate CD4+ T cells by negative selection. As cell numbers permitted, CD4+ T cells from unexposed donors were tested for reactivity to SARS-CoV-2 S and N and to four common cold coronavirus spike pools. Ficoll-Paque Plus gradient centrifugation was used to isolate PBMCs from whole blood, and the isolated PBMCs were then either used fresh or cryopreserved at -140C. Each culture condition was generally run in triplicate wells. Leukapheresis product for the unexposed donors was bought commercially.

In this sample, this clonotype turned up a few times. Its antigen remains undetermined. No qualities accompany the bases; no much larger clone lies one base away. Library preparation employed PCR. TCR sequencing of DNA from cultured CD4+ T cells used the Oncomine TCR Beta short-read assay at the Johns Hopkins FTIC core. The QIAamp micro DNA kit was used to extract genomic DNA from the cultured CD4+ T cells. Oncomine TCR Beta libraries made from cultured CD4+ T cells were pooled using unique dual indexes and sequenced on an Illumina iSeq 100. The paper's processing steps were these. Non-productive sequences were removed, and CDR3s not starting with C, not ending with F or W, or shorter than 7 amino acids were discarded. Antigen-specific clonotypes were identified with the MANAFEST web application by comparing peptide-stimulated wells with reference and other culture wells. For a clone to be called positive, the clone needed an FDR below 0.05, an odds ratio above 5, and a productive frequency above 0.1% in at least two of three replicate wells. Clonotypes that were significantly expanded in both SARS-CoV-2 spike wells and at least one common cold coronavirus spike condition were defined as cross-reactive. Using R version 3.6.1, CDR3 homology was evaluated through Levenshtein distances (stringdist) along with unrooted phylogenetic trees (ape). Starting from the raw public reads, TCRdb applied fastp trimming at Q25, assembled clones with MiXCR and retained in-frame beta chains. Each entry is one CDR3 protein sequence, shown with its most common DNA and genes. It is TCRdb's table, rather than the study itself, that gives the V and J calls and clone size. The sample table holds about 7,000 distinct CDR3 sequences, of which roughly 33% were seen once. The ten top clones hold around 30% of the sample.

Reading from cysteine to phenylalanine, the CDR3 counts 14 amino acids. Only the CDR3 portion is preserved as DNA: 42 bases, with reading frame beginning at the first base. CDR1 is given as SEHNR and CDR2 as FQNEAQ, both from the germline V gene (reference sequence). Between the V and J ends, shortened by 5 bases and 0 bases respectively, the junction contains 10 bases. Broader findings and caveats from the paper: Of the vaccine-specific clones in convalescent patients, 304 of 307, or nearly all, reacted only to SARS-CoV-2 spike and did not cross-react with common cold coronaviruses. The number of convalescent patients in the study was relatively small, and the study did not examine early timepoints following natural infection. An increase in the median number of SARS-CoV-2-reactive clonotypes from 21 after infection to roughly 39 after vaccination was observed, but the change was not found to be significant. Among the post-vaccine SARS-CoV-2-reactive clones in convalescent patients, a median approximately 90% showed up only after vaccination, which suggests vaccine-specific priming.

This sequence was found in a human donor in good health. In this chain, TRBV7-9 is recombined with TRBJ1-1; TRBD1 is perhaps the D gene, given 5 matching bases. Sequencing was done on a sample of CD4+ T cells from blood, cultured in vitro. The CDR3 in this case is CASSPQEVNTEAFF. The DNA sequence is TGTGCCAGCAGCCCACAGGAGGTGAACACTGAAGCTTTCTTT.